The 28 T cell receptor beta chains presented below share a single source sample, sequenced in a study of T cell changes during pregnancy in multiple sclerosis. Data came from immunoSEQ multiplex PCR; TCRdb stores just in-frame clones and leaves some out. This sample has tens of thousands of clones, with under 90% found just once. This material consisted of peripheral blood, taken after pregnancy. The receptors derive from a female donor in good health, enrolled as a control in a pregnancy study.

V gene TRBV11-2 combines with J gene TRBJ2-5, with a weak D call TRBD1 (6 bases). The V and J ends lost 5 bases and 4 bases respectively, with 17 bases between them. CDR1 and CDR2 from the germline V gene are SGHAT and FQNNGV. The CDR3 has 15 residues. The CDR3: CASSPRLGQRETQYF. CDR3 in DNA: TGTGCCAGCAGCCCCCGCTTAGGACAGAGAGAGACCCAGTACTTC.

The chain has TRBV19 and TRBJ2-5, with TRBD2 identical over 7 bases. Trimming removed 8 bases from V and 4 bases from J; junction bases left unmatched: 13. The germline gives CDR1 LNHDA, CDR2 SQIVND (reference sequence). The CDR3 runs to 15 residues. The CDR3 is CASRQAGERVETQYF. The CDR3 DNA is TGTGCCAGTCGTCAGGCGGGAGAGAGGGTAGAGACCCAGTACTTC.

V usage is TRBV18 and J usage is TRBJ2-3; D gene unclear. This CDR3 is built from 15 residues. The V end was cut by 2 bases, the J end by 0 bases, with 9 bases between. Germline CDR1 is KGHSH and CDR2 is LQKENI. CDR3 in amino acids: CASSPYSSSTDTQYF. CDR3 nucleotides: TGTGCCAGCTCACCATATTCTTCTAGCACAGATACGCAGTATTTT.

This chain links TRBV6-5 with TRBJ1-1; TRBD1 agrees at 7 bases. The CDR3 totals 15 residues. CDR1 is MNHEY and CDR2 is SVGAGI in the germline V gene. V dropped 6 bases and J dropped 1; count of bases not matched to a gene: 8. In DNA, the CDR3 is TGTGCCAGCAGCATTACAGGGGTAGCGAACACTGAAGCTTTCTTT. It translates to CASSITGVANTEAFF.

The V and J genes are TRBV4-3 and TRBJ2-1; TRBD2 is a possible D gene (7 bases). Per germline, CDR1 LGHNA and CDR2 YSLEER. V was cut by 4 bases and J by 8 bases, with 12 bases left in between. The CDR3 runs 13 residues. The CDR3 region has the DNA TGCGCCAGCAGCCTTTGGGAGGGGGATGAGCAGTTCTTC. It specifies CASSLWEGDEQFF.

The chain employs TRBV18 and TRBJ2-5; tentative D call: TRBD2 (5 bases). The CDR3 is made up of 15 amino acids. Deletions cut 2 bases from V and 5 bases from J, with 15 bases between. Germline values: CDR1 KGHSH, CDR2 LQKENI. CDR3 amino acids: CASSPKRKNGETQYF. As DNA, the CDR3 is TGTGCCAGCTCACCAAAGCGGAAAAATGGGGAGACCCAGTACTTC.

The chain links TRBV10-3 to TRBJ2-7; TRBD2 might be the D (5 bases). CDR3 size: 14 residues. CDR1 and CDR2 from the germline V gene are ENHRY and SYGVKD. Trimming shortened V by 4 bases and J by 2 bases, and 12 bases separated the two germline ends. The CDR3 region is CAISGRVEAYEQYF. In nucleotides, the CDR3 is TGTGCCATCAGTGGGAGAGTGGAGGCCTACGAGCAGTACTTC.

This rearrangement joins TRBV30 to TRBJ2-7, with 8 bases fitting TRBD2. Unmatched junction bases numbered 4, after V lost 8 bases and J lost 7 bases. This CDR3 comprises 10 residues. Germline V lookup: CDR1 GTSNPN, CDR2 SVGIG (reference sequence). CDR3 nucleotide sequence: TGTGCCGGCGGGGGGAGGGAGCAGTACTTC. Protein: CAGGGREQYF.

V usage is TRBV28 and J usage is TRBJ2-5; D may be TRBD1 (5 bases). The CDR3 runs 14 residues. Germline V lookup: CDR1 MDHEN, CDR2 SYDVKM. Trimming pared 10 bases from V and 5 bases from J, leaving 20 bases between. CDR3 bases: TGTGCCATCGCCAGGGCAGTCACGCCTGAGACCCAGTACTTC. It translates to CAIARAVTPETQYF.

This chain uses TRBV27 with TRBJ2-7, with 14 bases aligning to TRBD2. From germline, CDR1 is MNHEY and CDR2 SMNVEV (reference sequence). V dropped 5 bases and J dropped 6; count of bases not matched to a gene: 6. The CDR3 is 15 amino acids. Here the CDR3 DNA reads TGTGCCAGCAGTCCACAGGGACTAGCGGGAGTCGAGCAGTACTTC. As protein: CASSPQGLAGVEQYF.

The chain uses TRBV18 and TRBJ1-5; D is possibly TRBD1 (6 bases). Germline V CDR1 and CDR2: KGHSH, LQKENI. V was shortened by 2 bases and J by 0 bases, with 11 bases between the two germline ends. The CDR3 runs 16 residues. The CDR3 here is CASSPEQGFSNQPQHF. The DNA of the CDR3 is TGTGCCAGCTCACCAGAACAGGGTTTTAGCAATCAGCCCCAGCATTTT. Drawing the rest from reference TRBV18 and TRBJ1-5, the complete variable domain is NAGVMQNPRHLVRRRGQEARLRCSPMKGHSHVYWYRQLPEEGLKFMVYLQKENIIDESGMPKERFSAEFPKEGPSILRIQQVVRGDSAAYFCASSPEQGFSNQPQHFGDGTRLSIL.

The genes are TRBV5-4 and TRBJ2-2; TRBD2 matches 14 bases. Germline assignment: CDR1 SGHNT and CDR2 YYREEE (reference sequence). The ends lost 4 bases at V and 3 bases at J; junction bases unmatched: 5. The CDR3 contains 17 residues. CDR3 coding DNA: TGTGCCAGCAGCCTGGGACTAGCGGGAGTCCACACCGGGGAGCTGTTTTTT. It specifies CASSLGLAGVHTGELFF. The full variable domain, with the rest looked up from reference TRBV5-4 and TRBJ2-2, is ETGVTQSPTHLIKTRGQQVTLRCSSQSGHNTVSWYQQALGQGPQFIFQYYREEENGRGNFPPRFSGLQFPNYSSELNVNALELDDSALYLCASSLGLAGVHTGELFFGEGSRLTVL.

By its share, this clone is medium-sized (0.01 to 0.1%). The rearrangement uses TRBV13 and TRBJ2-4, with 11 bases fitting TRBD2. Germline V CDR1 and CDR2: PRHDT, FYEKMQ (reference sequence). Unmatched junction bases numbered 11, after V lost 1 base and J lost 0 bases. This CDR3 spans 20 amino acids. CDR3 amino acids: CASSLEGSSGGTLAKNIQYF. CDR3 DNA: TGTGCCAGCAGCTTAGAGGGCTCTAGCGGGGGGACCCTAGCCAAAAACATTCAGTACTTC.

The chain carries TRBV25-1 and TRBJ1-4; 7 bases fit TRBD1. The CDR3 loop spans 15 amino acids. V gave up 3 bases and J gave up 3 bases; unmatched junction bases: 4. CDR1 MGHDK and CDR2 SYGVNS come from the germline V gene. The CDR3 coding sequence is TGTGCCAGCAGTGATTGGGGGACAGCTAATGAAAAACTGTTTTTT. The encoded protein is CASSDWGTANEKLFF.

CDR3 DNA: TGTGCCAGCAGCGTAGTAGGACTAGCGGCCGATACGCAGTATTTT. Amino acid sequence: CASSVVGLAADTQYF. The rearrangement uses TRBV9 and TRBJ2-3; 10 nucleotides line up with TRBD2. CDR3 size: 15 residues. Losses at the gene ends were 0 bases for V and 6 bases for J; bases not matched to a gene: 4. Germline values: CDR1 SGDLS, CDR2 YYNGEE.

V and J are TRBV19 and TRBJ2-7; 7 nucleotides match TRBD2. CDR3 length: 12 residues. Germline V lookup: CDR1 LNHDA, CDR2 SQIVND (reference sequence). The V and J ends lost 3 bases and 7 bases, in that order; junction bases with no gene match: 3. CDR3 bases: TGTGCCAGTAGTATTTGGGGGGGAGAGCAGTACTTC. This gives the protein CASSIWGGEQYF.

The CDR3 DNA reads as TGTGCCTGGAGTGGTAGCGGGCGACCCGAGCAGTACTTC. Translating it yields CAWSGSGRPEQYF. The rearrangement joins TRBV30 to TRBJ2-7; 7 bases agree with TRBD2. Per the germline V gene, CDR1 is GTSNPN and CDR2 is SVGIG (reference sequence). This CDR3 comprises 13 residues. V gave up 1 base and J gave up 6 bases; unmatched junction bases: 6.

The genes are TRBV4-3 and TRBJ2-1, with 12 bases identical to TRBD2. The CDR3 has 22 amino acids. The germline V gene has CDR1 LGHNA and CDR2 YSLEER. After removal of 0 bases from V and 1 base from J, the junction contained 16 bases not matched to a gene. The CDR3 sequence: CASSQDRRGLAGGPRSYNEQFF. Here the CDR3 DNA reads TGCGCCAGCAGCCAAGATAGGAGGGGTCTAGCGGGGGGGCCTCGGTCCTACAATGAGCAGTTCTTC.

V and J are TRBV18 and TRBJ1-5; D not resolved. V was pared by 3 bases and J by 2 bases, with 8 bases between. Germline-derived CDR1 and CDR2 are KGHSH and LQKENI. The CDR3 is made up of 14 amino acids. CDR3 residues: CASSPGEGNQPQHF. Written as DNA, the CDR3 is TGTGCCAGCTCACCTGGAGAGGGCAATCAGCCCCAGCATTTT.

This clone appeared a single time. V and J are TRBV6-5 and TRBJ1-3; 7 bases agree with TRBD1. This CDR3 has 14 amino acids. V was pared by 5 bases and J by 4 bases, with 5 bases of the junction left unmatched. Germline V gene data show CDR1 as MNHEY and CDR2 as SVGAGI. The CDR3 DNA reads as TGTGCCAGCAGTGAACAGGGGAACGGAAACACCATATATTTT. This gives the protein CASSEQGNGNTIYF.

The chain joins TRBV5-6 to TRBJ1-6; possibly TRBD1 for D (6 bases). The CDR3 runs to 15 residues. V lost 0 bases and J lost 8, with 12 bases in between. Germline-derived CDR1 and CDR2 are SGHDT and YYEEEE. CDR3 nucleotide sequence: TGTGCCAGCAGCTTGGAGACAGGTGTTGATTCACCCCTCCACTTT. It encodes CASSLETGVDSPLHF.

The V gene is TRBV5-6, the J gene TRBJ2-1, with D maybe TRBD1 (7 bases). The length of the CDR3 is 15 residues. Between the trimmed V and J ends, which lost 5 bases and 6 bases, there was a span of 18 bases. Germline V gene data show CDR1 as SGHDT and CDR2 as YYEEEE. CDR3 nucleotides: TGTGCCAGCAGATGGAGGGGGCGAGGGGTCAATGAGCAGTTCTTC. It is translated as CASRWRGRGVNEQFF.

The CDR3 nucleotides are TGTGCCAGCAGTACTAGAGGACTAGCGAACACCGGGGAGCTGTTTTTT. It codes for CASSTRGLANTGELFF. V usage is TRBV6-6 and J usage is TRBJ2-2, with 7 bases fitting TRBD2. From germline, CDR1 is MNHNY and CDR2 SVGAGI (reference sequence). The CDR3 is made up of 16 amino acids. The V and J ends lost 5 bases and 0 bases, in that order; junction bases with no gene match: 6.

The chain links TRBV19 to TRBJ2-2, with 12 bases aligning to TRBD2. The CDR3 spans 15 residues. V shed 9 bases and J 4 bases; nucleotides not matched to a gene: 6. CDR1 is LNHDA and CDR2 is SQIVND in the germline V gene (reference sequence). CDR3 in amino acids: CASLLAGGGTGELFF. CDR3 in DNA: TGTGCCAGCCTACTAGCGGGAGGTGGCACCGGGGAGCTGTTTTTT.

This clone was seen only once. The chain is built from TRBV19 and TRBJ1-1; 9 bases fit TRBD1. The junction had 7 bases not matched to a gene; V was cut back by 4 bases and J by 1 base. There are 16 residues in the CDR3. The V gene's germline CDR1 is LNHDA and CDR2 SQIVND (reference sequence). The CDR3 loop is CASSTKTGGANTEAFF. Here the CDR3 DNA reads TGTGCCAGTAGTACAAAGACAGGGGGAGCGAACACTGAAGCTTTCTTT.

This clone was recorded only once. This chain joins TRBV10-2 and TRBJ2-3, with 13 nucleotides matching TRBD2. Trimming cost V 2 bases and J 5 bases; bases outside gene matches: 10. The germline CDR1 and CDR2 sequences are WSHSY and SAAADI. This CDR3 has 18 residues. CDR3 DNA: TGCGCCAGCAGTGAGCCCCAGGGACTAGCGGGGAATCAAGATACGCAGTATTTT. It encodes CASSEPQGLAGNQDTQYF.

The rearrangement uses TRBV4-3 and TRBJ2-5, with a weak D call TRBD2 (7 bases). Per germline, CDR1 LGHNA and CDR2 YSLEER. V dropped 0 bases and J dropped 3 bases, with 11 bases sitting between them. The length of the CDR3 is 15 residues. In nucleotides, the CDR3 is TGCGCCAGCAGCCAAGATACGGGGGGCGAAGAGACCCAGTACTTC. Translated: CASSQDTGGEETQYF.

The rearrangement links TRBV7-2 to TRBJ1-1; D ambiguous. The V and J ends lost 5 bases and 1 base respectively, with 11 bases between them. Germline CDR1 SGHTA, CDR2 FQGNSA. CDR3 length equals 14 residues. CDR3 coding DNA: TGTGCCAGCAGCAAATTGCCTACGAACACTGAAGCTTTCTTT. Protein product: CASSKLPTNTEAFF.